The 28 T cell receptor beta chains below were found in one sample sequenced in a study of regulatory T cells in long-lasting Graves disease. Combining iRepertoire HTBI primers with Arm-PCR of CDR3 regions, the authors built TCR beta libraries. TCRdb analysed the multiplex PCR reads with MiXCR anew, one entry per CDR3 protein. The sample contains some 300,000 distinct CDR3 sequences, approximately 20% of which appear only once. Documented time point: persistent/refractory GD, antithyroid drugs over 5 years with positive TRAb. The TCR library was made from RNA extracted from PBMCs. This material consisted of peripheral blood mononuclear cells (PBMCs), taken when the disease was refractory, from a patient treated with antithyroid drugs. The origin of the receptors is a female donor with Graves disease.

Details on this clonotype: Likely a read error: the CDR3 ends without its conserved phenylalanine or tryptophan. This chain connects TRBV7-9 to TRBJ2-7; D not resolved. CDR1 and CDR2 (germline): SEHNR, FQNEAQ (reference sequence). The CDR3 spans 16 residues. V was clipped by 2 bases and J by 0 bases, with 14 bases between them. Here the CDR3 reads CASSLYLAQSSYEQYL. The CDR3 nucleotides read TGTGCCAGCAGCTTATATTTAGCTCAAAGCTCCTACGAGCAGTACCTC.

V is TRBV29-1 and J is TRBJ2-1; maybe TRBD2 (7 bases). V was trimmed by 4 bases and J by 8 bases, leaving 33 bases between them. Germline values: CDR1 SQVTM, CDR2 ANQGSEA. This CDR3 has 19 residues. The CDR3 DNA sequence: TGCAGCGTTGTCCCCTATAGTCGGGGCGGGGGCCCCCATTTAGATGAGCAGTTCTTC. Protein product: CSVVPYSRGGGPHLDEQFF.

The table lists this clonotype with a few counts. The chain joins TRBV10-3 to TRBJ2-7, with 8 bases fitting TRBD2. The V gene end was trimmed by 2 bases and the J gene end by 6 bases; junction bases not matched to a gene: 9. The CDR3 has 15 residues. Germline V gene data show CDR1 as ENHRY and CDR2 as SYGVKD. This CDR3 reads CAISETQRESGEQYF. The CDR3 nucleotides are TGTGCCATCAGTGAGACTCAGCGGGAGTCGGGCGAGCAGTACTTC.

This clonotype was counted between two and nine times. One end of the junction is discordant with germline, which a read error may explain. CDR3 residues: CASRPAGEVHYGYAF. CDR3 nucleotides: TGTGCCAGCAGACCGGCGGGGGAGGTACACTATGGCTACGCCTTC. This chain connects TRBV28 to TRBJ1-2, with D possibly being TRBD1 (5 bases). This CDR3 has 15 residues. The germline V gene has CDR1 MDHEN and CDR2 SYDVKM.

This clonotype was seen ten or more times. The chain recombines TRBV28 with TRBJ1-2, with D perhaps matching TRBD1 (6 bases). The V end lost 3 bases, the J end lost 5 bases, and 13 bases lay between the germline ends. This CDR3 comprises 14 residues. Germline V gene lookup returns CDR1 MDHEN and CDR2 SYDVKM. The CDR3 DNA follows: TGTGCCAGCAGTTTTACCCCAGGGGCATATGGCTACACCTTC. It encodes CASSFTPGAYGYTF.

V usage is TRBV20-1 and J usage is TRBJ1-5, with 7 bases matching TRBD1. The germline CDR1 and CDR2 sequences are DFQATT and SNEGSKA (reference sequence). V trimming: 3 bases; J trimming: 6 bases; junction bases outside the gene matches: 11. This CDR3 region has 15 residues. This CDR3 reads CSASSTGVAGQPQHF. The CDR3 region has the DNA TGCAGTGCTAGTTCTACAGGGGTCGCCGGTCAGCCCCAGCATTTT.

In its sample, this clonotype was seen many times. The CDR3 loop is CASSEGLRTSLEETQYF. In nucleotides, the CDR3 is TGTGCCAGCAGTGAAGGTCTCAGGACTAGCCTAGAAGAGACCCAGTACTTC. V gene TRBV6-1 combines with J gene TRBJ2-5; 8 nucleotides agree with TRBD2. The ends lost 1 base at V and 3 bases at J; junction bases unmatched: 10. Germline V lookup: CDR1 MNHNS, CDR2 SASEGT. The CDR3 extends over 17 amino acids.

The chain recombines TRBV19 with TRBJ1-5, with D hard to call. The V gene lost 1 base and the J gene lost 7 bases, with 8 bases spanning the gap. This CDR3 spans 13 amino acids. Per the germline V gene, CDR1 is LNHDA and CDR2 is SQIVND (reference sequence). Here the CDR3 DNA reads TGTGCCAGTAGTATAGGCTTCGAACAGCCCCAGCATTTT. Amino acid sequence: CASSIGFEQPQHF.

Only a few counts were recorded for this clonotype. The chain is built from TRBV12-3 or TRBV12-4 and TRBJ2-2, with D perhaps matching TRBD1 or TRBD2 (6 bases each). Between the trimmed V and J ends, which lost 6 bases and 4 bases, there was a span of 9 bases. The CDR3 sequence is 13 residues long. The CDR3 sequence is CASSGGATGELFF. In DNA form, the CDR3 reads TGTGCCAGCAGCGGGGGCGCCACCGGGGAGCTGTTTTTT.

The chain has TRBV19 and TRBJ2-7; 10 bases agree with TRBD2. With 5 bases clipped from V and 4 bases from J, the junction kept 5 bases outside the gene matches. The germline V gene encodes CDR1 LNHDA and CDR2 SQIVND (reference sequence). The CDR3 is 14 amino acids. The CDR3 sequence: CASSEAGGVYEQYF. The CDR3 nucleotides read TGTGCCAGTAGTGAAGCGGGAGGGGTTTACGAGCAGTACTTC. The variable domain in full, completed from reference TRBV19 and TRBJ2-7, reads DGGITQSPKYLFRKEGQNVTLSCEQNLNHDAMYWYRQDPGQGLRLIYYSQIVNDFQKGDIAEGYSVSREKKESFPLTVTSAQKNPTAFYLCASSEAGGVYEQYFGPGTRLTVT.

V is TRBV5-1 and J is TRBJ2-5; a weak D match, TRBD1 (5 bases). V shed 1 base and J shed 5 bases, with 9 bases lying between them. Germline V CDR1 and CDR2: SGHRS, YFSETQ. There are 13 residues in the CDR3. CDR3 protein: CASSLTRVETQYF. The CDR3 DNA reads TGCGCCAGCAGCTTGACCAGGGTTGAGACCCAGTACTTC.

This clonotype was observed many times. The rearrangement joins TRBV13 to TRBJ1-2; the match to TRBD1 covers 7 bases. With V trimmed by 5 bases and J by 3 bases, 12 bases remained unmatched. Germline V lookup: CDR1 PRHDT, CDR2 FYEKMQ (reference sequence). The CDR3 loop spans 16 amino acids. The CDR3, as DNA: TGTGCCAGCAGCCCTCCCGACAGGGCCTCTGACTATGGCTACACCTTC. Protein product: CASSPPDRASDYGYTF.

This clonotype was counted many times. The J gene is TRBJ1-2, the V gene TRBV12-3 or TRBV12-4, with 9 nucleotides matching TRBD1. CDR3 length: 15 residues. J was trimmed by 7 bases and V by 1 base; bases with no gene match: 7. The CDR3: CASSLDMGQGSGYTF. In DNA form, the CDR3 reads TGTGCCAGCAGTTTAGATATGGGACAGGGATCTGGCTACACCTTC.

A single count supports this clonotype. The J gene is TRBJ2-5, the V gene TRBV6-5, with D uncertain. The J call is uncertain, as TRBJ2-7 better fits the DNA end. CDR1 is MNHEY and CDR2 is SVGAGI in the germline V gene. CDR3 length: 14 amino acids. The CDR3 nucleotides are TGTGCCAGCAGTTCCCAGTCCCCAGCCTACGAGCAGTACTTC. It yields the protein CASSSQSPAYEQYF.

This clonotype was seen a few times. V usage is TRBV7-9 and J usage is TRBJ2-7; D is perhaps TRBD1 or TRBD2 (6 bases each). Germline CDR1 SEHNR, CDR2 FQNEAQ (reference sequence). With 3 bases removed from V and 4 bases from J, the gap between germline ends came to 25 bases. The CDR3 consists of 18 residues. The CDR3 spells CASSFDDFLQGGSYEQYF. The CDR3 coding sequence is TGTGCCAGCAGCTTCGACGACTTCCTACAGGGAGGTTCGTACGAGCAGTACTTC.

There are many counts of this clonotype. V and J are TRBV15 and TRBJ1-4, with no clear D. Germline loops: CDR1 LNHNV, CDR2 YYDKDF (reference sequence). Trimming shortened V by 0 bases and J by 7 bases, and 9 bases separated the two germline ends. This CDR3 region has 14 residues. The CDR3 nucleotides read TGTGCCACCAGCAGAGATCTCGCAGGTGAAAAACTGTTTTTT. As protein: CATSRDLAGEKLFF.

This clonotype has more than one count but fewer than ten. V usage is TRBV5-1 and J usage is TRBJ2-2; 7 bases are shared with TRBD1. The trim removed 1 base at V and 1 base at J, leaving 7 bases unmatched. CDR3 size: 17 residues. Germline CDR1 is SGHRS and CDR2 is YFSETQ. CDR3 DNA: TGCGCCAGCAGCTTGAGCCCCGGACAGGTGAACACCGGGGAGCTGTTTTTT. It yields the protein CASSLSPGQVNTGELFF.

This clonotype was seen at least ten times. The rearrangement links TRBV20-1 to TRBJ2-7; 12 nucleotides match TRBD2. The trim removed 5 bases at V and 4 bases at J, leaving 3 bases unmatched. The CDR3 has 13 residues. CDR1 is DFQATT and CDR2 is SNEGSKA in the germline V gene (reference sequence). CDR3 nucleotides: TGCAGTGCTGCCGGGACTAGCGGGTACGAGCAGTACTTC. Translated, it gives CSAAGTSGYEQYF.

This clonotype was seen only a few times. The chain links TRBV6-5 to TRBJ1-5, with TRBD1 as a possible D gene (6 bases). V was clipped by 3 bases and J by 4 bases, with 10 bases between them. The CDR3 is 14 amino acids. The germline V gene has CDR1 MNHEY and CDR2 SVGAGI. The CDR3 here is CASSYQGSNQPQHF. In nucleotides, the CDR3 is TGTGCCAGCAGTTATCAGGGGTCGAATCAGCCCCAGCATTTT.

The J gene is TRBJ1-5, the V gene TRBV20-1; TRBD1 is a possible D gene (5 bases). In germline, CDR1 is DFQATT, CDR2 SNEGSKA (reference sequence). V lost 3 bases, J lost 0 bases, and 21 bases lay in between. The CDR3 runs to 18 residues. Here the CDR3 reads CSASTHLPGLDSNQPQHF. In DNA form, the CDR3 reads TGCAGTGCTAGCACCCATCTACCGGGACTGGATAGCAATCAGCCCCAGCATTTT.

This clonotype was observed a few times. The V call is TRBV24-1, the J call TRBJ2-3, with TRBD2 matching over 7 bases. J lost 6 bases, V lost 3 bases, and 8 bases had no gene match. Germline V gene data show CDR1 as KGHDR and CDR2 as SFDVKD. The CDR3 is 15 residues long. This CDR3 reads CATSDPTSSRDTQYF. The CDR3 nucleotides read TGTGCCACCAGTGATCCGACTAGCTCCCGGGATACGCAGTATTTT.

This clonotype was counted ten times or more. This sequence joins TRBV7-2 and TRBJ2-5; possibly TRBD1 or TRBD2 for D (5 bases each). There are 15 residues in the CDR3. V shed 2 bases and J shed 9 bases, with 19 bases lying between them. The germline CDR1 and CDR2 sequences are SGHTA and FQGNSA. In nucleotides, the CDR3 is TGTGCCAGCAGCTTAAACGACGGGGCGGGTGGGTCCCAGTACTTC. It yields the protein CASSLNDGAGGSQYF.

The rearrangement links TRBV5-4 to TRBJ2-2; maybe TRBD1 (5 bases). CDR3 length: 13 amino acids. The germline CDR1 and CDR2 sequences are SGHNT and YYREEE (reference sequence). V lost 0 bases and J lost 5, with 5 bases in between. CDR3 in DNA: TGTGCCAGCAGCTTGGGACAGACCGGGGAGCTGTTTTTT. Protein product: CASSLGQTGELFF.

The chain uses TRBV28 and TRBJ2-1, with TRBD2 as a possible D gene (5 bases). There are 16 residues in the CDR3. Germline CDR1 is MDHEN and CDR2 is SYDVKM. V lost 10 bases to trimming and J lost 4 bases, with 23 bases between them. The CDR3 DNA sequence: TGTGCCATCTCAAGTAGGGAGAGGAGTTTGTACAATGAGCAGTTCTTC. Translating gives CAISSRERSLYNEQFF.

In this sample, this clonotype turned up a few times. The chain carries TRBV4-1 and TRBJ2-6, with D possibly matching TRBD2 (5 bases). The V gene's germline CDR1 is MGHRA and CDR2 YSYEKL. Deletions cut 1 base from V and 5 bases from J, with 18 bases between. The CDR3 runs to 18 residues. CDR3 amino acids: CASSQGTPHGLRANVLTF. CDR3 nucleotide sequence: TGCGCCAGCAGCCAAGGGACTCCACATGGTTTAAGGGCCAACGTCCTGACTTTC.

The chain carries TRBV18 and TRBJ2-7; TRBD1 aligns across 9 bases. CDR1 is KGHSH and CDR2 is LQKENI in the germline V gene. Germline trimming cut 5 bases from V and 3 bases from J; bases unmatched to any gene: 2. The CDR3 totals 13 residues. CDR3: CASSGTGFYEQYF. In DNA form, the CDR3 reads TGTGCCAGCTCAGGGACAGGGTTCTACGAGCAGTACTTC.

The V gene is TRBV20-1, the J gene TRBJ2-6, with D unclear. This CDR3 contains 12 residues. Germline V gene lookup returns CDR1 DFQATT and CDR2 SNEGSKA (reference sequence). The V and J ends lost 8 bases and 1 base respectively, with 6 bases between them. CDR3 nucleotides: TGCAGTCAACTATCTGGGGCCAACGTCCTGACTTTC. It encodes CSQLSGANVLTF.

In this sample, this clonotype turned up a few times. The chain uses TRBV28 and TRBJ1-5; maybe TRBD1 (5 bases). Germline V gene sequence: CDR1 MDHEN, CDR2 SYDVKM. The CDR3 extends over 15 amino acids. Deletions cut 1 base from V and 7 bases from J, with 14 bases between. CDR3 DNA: TGTGCCAGCAGTTTATCCCTTGGGCAGGGCCAGCCCCAGCATTTT. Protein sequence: CASSLSLGQGQPQHF.